The present T cell receptor beta chain was sequenced within a study of T cell changes during pregnancy in multiple sclerosis. Sequencing was performed with immunoSEQ multiplex PCR; in TCRdb, only in-frame clones are kept and a portion is missing. The sample has approximately 69,000 clones, roughly 94% seen once. Germline V CDR1 and CDR2: MNHEY, SMNVEV (reference sequence). CDR3 length: 16 residues. V was shortened by 7 bases and J by 1 base, with 16 bases between the two germline ends. V usage is TRBV27 and J usage is TRBJ2-2, with D possibly TRBD1 on 8 matching bases. The source of this sequence is a female donor with multiple sclerosis, enrolled in a pregnancy study. Specimen: peripheral blood, collected in the third trimester of pregnancy. The CDR3 DNA sequence: TGTGCCAGCACCAGGGGGCCTAGCGGGAACACCGGGGAGCTGTTTTTT. This gives the protein CASTRGPSGNTGELFF.